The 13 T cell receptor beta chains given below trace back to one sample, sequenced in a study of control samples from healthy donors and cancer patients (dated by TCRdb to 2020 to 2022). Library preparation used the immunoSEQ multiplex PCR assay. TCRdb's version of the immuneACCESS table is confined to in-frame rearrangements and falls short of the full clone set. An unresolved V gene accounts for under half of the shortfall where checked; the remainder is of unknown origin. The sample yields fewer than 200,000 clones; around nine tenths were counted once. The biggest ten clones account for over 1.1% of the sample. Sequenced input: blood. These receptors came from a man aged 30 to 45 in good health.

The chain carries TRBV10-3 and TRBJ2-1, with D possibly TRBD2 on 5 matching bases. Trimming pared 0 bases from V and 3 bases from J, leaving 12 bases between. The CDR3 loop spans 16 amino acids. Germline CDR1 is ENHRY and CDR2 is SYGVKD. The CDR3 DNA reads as TGTGCCATCAGTGAGTCCTGGACTTCTAACTACAATGAGCAGTTCTTC. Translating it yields CAISESWTSNYNEQFF.

The CDR3 sequence is CASRGGTGGTEAFF. The CDR3 DNA reads as TGTGCCAGCAGAGGAGGAACAGGGGGAACTGAAGCTTTCTTT. The rearrangement uses TRBV2 and TRBJ1-1, with 8 bases identical to TRBD1. Germline CDR1 SNHLY, CDR2 FYNNEI. The CDR3 loop spans 14 amino acids. V gave up 6 bases and J gave up 5 bases; unmatched junction bases: 8.

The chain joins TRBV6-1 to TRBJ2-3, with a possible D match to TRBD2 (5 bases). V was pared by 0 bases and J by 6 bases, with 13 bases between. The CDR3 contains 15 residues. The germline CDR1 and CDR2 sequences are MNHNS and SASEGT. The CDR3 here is CASSEAWRVDDTQYF. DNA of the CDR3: TGTGCCAGCAGTGAAGCCTGGCGGGTTGATGATACGCAGTATTTT.

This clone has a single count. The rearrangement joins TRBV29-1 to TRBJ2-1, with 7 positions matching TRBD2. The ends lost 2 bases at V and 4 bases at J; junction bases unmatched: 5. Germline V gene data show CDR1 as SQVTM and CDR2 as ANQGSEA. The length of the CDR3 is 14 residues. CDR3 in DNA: TGCAGCGTTGAAAGGTGGGAGGGTTACAATGAGCAGTTCTTC. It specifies CSVERWEGYNEQFF.

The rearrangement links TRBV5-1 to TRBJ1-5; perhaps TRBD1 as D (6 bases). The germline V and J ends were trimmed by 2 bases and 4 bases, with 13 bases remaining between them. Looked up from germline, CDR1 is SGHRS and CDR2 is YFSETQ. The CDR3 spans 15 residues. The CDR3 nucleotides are TGCGCCAGCAGCTTTTCGGGGGCCCCAAATCAGCCCCAGCATTTT. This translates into CASSFSGAPNQPQHF. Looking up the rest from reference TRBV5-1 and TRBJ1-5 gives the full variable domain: KAGVTQTPRYLIKTRGQQVTLSCSPISGHRSVSWYQQTPGQGLQFLFEYFSETQRNKGNFPGRFSGRQFSNSRSEMNVSTLELGDSALYLCASSFSGAPNQPQHFGDGTRLSIL.

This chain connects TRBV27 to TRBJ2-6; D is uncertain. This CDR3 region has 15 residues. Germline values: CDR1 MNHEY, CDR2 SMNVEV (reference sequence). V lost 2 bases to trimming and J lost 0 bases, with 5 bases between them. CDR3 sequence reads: CASSLQVSGANVLTF. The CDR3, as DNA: TGTGCCAGCAGTTTACAGGTCTCTGGGGCCAACGTCCTGACTTTC.

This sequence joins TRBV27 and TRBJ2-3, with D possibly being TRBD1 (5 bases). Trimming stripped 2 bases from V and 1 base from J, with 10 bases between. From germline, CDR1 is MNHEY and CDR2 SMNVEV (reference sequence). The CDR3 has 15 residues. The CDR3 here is CASSLQGPRTDTQYF. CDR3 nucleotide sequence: TGTGCCAGCAGTTTACAGGGTCCACGCACAGATACGCAGTATTTT.

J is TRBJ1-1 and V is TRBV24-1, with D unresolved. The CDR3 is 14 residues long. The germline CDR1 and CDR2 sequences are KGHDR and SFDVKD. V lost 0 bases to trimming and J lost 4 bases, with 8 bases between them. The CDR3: CATSDLRSSTEAFF. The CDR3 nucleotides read TGTGCCACCAGTGATTTGCGGTCCAGCACTGAAGCTTTCTTT.

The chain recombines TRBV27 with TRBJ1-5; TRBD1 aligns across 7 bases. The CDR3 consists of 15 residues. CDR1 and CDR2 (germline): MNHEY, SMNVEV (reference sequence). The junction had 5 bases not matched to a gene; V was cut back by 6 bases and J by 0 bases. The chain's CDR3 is CASSPGQFSNQPQHF. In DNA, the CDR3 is TGTGCCAGCAGCCCGGGACAGTTTAGCAATCAGCCCCAGCATTTT.

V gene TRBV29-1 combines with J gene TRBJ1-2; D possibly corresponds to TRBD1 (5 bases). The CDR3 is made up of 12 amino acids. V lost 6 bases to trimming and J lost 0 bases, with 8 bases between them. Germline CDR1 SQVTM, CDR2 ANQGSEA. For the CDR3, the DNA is TGCAGCGTCGACAGCTCTAACTATGGCTACACCTTC. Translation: CSVDSSNYGYTF. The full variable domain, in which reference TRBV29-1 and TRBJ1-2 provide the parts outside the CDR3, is SAVISQKPSRDICQRGTSLTIQCQVDSQVTMMFWYRQQPGQSLTLIATANQGSEATYESGFVIDKFPISRPNLTFSTLTVSNMSPEDSSIYLCSVDSSNYGYTFGSGTRLTVV.

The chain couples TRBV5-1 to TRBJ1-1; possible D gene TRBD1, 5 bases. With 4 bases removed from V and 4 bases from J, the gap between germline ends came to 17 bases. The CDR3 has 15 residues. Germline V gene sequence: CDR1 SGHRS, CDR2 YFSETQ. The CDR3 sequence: CASSGTDGAVTEAFF. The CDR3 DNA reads TGCGCCAGCAGCGGGACCGACGGGGCCGTCACTGAAGCTTTCTTT.

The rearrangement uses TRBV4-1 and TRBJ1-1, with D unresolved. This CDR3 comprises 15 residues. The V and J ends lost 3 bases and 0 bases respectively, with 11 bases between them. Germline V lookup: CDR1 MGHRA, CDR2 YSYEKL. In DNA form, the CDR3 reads TGCGCCAGCAGCCACGCCCAGGCTATGAACACTGAAGCTTTCTTT. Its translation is CASSHAQAMNTEAFF.

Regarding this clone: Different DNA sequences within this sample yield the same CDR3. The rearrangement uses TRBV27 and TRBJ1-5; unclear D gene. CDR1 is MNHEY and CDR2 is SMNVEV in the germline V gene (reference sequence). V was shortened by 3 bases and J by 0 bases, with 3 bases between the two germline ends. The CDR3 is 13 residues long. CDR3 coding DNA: TGTGCCAGCAGTTTGAGTAGCAATCAGCCCCAGCATTTT. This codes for CASSLSSNQPQHF.